The clone carrying this T cell receptor (beta chain) was counted only a few times. V was pared by 1 base and J by 6 bases, with 6 bases between. This CDR3 has 12 residues. CDR1 is SEHNR and CDR2 is FQNEAQ in the germline V gene (reference sequence). This sample was taken from a study of regulatory T cells in long-lasting Graves disease. Time point noted: newly diagnosed GD, antithyroid drugs for less than 3 months. The TCR library used RNA extracted from PBMCs. CDR3 regions were amplified by Arm-PCR using iRepertoire HTBI primers to build TCR beta libraries. Via MiXCR, TCRdb re-called the multiplex PCR reads, giving one row per CDR3 protein. Here the sample spans over 300,000 distinct CDR3 sequences, around a sixth being singletons.

Sequencing used peripheral blood mononuclear cells (PBMCs), obtained at new diagnosis, from a patient treated with antithyroid drugs. The genes are TRBV7-9 and TRBJ1-1; D is unresolved. This sequence was found in a female donor with Graves disease. CDR3 nucleotides: TGTGCCAGCAGCTTAGGTAGCGCTGAAGCTTTCTTT. Translated: CASSLGSAEAFF.